What follows is one T cell receptor beta chain and its context. CDR1 and CDR2 from the germline V gene are SEHNR and FQNEAQ (reference sequence). The CDR3 sequence is 15 residues long. This record belongs to a study of T-cell memory formation after mild COVID-19. Study in general: TCR clusters showed largely donor specificity.

5'RACE, which relied on constant-segment primers, yielded TCR alpha and TCR beta cDNA libraries carrying sample barcodes and UMIs. TCRdb re-analysed the 5' RACE reads in MiXCR, keeping a single row per CDR3 protein. The sample has 110,000 or so distinct CDR3 sequences, roughly 19% seen once. Sequenced input: PBMCs or a T cell subset sorted from them (not recorded which). The chain uses TRBV7-9 and TRBJ1-3, with 7 bases fitting TRBD1. The sequence came from a man between 18 and 29 years old who had mild COVID-19 (a few samples of this study predate the infection). Cell type and time point are not known. Here the CDR3 reads CASPGQRSSGNTIYF. CDR3 nucleotides: TGTGCGTCACCGGGACAGCGAAGCTCTGGAAACACCATATATTTT.